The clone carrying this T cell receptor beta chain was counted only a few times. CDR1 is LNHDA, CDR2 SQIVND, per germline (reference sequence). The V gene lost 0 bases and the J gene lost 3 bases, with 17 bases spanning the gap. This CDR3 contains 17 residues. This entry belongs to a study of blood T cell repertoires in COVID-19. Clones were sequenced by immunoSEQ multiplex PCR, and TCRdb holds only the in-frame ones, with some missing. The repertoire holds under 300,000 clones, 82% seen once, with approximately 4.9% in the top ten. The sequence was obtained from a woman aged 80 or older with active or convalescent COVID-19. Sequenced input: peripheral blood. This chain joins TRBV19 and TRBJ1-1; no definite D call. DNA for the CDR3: TGTGCCAGTAGTATAGACGAAGGAGGCTATGGGTACACTGAAGCTTTCTTT. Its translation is CASSIDEGGYGYTEAFF.